The 30 T cell receptor beta chains in this list originate from one sample, sequenced in a study of neurological immune-mediated disorders. MiXCR, run by TCRdb on the 5' RACE reads, gives a single entry per CDR3 protein. The sample has 44,000 or so distinct CDR3 sequences; about 6% are singletons. Material: CD4+ T cells from blood. These receptors were collected from a woman between 35 and 50 years old in good health.

Many counts were recorded for this clonotype. The chain joins TRBV5-1 to TRBJ1-1; a weak D match, TRBD1 (5 bases). V was shortened by 4 bases and J by 7 bases, with 14 bases between the two germline ends. Looked up from germline, CDR1 is SGHRS and CDR2 is YFSETQ. The CDR3 totals 13 residues. The chain's CDR3 is CASSDQLQDEAFF. The CDR3 bases are TGCGCCAGCAGCGACCAACTACAGGATGAAGCTTTCTTT.

This clonotype was recorded at least ten times. The rearrangement links TRBV5-5 to TRBJ1-5, with unresolved D. The V end was cut by 1 base, the J end by 0 bases, with 11 bases between. The CDR3 runs 16 residues. The germline V gene has CDR1 SGHKS and CDR2 YYEKEE (reference sequence). The CDR3 reads CASSLREGYSNQPQHF. The CDR3 coding sequence is TGTGCCAGCAGCTTGAGGGAGGGCTATAGCAATCAGCCCCAGCATTTT.

This clonotype appeared many times. The V and J genes are TRBV3-1 and TRBJ2-1; 7 bases map to TRBD2. The germline gives CDR1 LGHDT, CDR2 YNNKEL (reference sequence). There are 15 residues in the CDR3. V dropped 1 base and J dropped 6; count of bases not matched to a gene: 6. CDR3: CASSQVTGRANEQFF. CDR3 coding DNA: TGTGCCAGCAGCCAAGTTACGGGGAGGGCCAATGAGCAGTTCTTC.

This clonotype occurred many times. The gene calls are TRBV5-1 and TRBJ1-5; 7 positions match TRBD1. This CDR3 comprises 15 residues. Germline-derived CDR1 and CDR2 are SGHRS and YFSETQ. After removal of 4 bases from V and 1 base from J, the junction contained 5 bases not matched to a gene. CDR3 region: CASSPTGLSNQPQHF. CDR3 nucleotide sequence: TGCGCCAGCAGCCCGACAGGGTTAAGCAATCAGCCCCAGCATTTT.

This clonotype was seen at least ten times. CDR3 loop: CASSWGPSYEQYF. The CDR3 bases are TGCGCCAGCAGCTGGGGACCGAGCTACGAGCAGTACTTC. The chain carries TRBV5-1 and TRBJ2-7; the D gene could be TRBD1 or TRBD2 (5 bases each). The CDR3 covers 13 residues. CDR1 and CDR2 (germline): SGHRS, YFSETQ. With 3 bases removed from V and 3 bases from J, the gap between germline ends came to 10 bases.

This clonotype was seen at least ten times. V usage is TRBV20-1 and J usage is TRBJ1-2; no definite D call. This CDR3 spans 14 amino acids. From germline, CDR1 is DFQATT and CDR2 SNEGSKA (reference sequence). V was shortened by 2 bases and J by 1 base, with 11 bases between the two germline ends. CDR3 protein: CSARRPLGNYGYTF. In DNA, the CDR3 is TGCAGTGCTAGACGCCCCCTCGGTAACTATGGCTACACCTTC.

In its sample, this clonotype was seen many times. The chain uses TRBV6-2 or TRBV6-3 and TRBJ2-3; D may be TRBD2 (6 bases). The germline CDR1 and CDR2 sequences are MNHEY and SVGEGT. V lost 6 bases to trimming and J lost 3 bases, with 16 bases between them. The CDR3 loop spans 15 amino acids. In DNA, the CDR3 is TGTGCCAGCAGACTGAGCGGGTTAAGGACAGATACGCAGTATTTT. Its translation is CASRLSGLRTDTQYF.

This clonotype was recorded many times. The chain uses TRBV4-2 and TRBJ2-5, with D hard to call. Germline V gene sequence: CDR1 LGHNA, CDR2 YNFKEQ. Trimming pared 1 base from V and 2 bases from J, leaving 5 bases between. The CDR3 has 13 residues. CDR3 in DNA: TGTGCCAGCAGCCAAGGTCCACAAGAGACCCAGTACTTC. It encodes CASSQGPQETQYF.

This clonotype was seen ten or more times. V gene TRBV27 combines with J gene TRBJ2-7; either TRBD1 or TRBD2 may fit D (5 bases each). This CDR3 contains 14 residues. Germline V gene lookup returns CDR1 MNHEY and CDR2 SMNVEV (reference sequence). The V end lost 5 bases, the J end lost 3 bases, and 14 bases lay between the germline ends. This CDR3 reads CASSRWDGIYEQYF. The CDR3 DNA reads TGTGCCAGCAGTAGATGGGACGGCATCTACGAGCAGTACTTC.

In its sample, this clonotype was seen many times. The rearrangement links TRBV20-1 to TRBJ1-1; the match to TRBD1 covers 9 bases. This CDR3 has 15 residues. Germline V gives CDR1 DFQATT, CDR2 SNEGSKA (reference sequence). J lost 4 bases, V lost 6 bases, and 12 bases had no gene match. This CDR3 reads CSANRGQGWITEAFF. Here the CDR3 DNA reads TGCAGTGCAAACAGGGGGCAGGGTTGGATCACTGAAGCTTTCTTT.

This clonotype was observed at least ten times. The J gene is TRBJ1-2, the V gene TRBV6-6, with D unclear. The CDR3 totals 13 residues. Trimming took off 1 base at V and 4 bases at J, with 7 bases between the two ends. The V gene's germline CDR1 is MNHNY and CDR2 SVGAGI (reference sequence). CDR3 loop: CASSYFRSYGYTF. CDR3 coding DNA: TGTGCCAGCAGTTACTTCCGTTCCTATGGCTACACCTTC.

In its sample, this clonotype was seen many times. V gene TRBV29-1 combines with J gene TRBJ2-3, with D perhaps matching TRBD2 (5 bases). Germline-derived CDR1 and CDR2 are SQVTM and ANQGSEA. V gave up 7 bases and J gave up 2 bases, with 13 bases separating them. This CDR3 is 13 amino acids long. CDR3 nucleotide sequence: TGCAGCGCCCTAGTTCGGGACACAGATACGCAGTATTTT. Amino acids: CSALVRDTDTQYF.

This clonotype came up many times. The J gene is TRBJ1-2, the V gene TRBV29-1; D unclear. V lost 4 bases and J 0 bases, leaving 9 bases between the germline ends. This CDR3 has 13 amino acids. Per germline, CDR1 SQVTM and CDR2 ANQGSEA. The CDR3 region has the DNA TGCAGCGTTGGGCTCCTGCCTAACTATGGCTACACCTTC. Amino acid sequence: CSVGLLPNYGYTF. Full variable domain (rest looked up from reference TRBV29-1 and TRBJ1-2): SAVISQKPSRDICQRGTSLTIQCQVDSQVTMMFWYRQQPGQSLTLIATANQGSEATYESGFVIDKFPISRPNLTFSTLTVSNMSPEDSSIYLCSVGLLPNYGYTFGSGTRLTVV.

This clonotype was counted ten times or more. The rearrangement joins TRBV20-1 to TRBJ2-1, with TRBD2 matching 8 bases. J lost 4 bases, V lost 3 bases, and 5 bases had no gene match. Germline lookup yields CDR1 DFQATT and CDR2 SNEGSKA (reference sequence). The CDR3 covers 14 residues. CDR3 region: CSASASGLYNEQFF. The DNA of the CDR3 is TGCAGTGCTAGCGCTAGCGGGTTGTACAATGAGCAGTTCTTC.

By share, this clonotype ranks as medium-sized. The chain carries TRBV7-2 and TRBJ2-1, with 7 positions matching TRBD2. The CDR3 covers 14 residues. After removal of 10 bases from V and 2 bases from J, the junction contained 8 bases not matched to a gene. CDR1 and CDR2 from the germline V gene are SGHTA and FQGNSA. The CDR3 is CATRPGGPYNEQFF. CDR3 DNA: TGTGCCACTCGTCCGGGAGGCCCCTACAATGAGCAGTTCTTC.

This clonotype was counted at least ten times. V is TRBV5-1 and J is TRBJ1-1; no definite D call. V was clipped by 4 bases and J by 4 bases, with 14 bases between them. The CDR3 totals 14 residues. CDR1 and CDR2 from the germline V gene are SGHRS and YFSETQ. The CDR3 is CASSGRGRGTEAFF. The CDR3 DNA is TGCGCCAGCAGCGGAAGAGGCCGGGGCACTGAAGCTTTCTTT.

This clonotype was counted at least ten times. This chain uses TRBV9 with TRBJ2-1; 8 nucleotides agree with TRBD2. This CDR3 has 15 residues. The trim removed 4 bases at V and 7 bases at J, leaving 10 bases unmatched. Germline V gene lookup returns CDR1 SGDLS and CDR2 YYNGEE. The CDR3, as DNA: TGTGCCAGCAGCCCTATAGCGGGATTCTCAAATGAGCAGTTCTTC. Its translation: CASSPIAGFSNEQFF.

This clonotype has a count of ten or more. The rearrangement uses TRBV5-6 and TRBJ2-5, with 11 nucleotides matching TRBD2. The CDR3 spans 16 residues. Trimming cost V 3 bases and J 2 bases; bases outside gene matches: 6. CDR1 is SGHDT, CDR2 YYEEEE, per germline. This chain's CDR3 is CASSSGTSGIQETQYF. The CDR3 DNA reads TGTGCCAGCAGCTCCGGGACTAGCGGTATTCAAGAGACCCAGTACTTC.

In this sample, this clonotype turned up many times. The rearrangement uses TRBV14 and TRBJ2-7, with 9 bases identical to TRBD1. With V trimmed by 1 base and J by 4 bases, 8 bases remained unmatched. The CDR3 contains 16 residues. The germline gives CDR1 SGHDN, CDR2 FVKESK. The CDR3 DNA reads as TGTGCCAGCAGCCAAGGTTCCGGGACAGGGACGTACGAGCAGTACTTC. Protein sequence: CASSQGSGTGTYEQYF.

This clonotype was recorded at least ten times. V and J are TRBV5-1 and TRBJ2-7, with TRBD1 as a possible D gene (5 bases). This CDR3 is built from 16 residues. Looked up from germline, CDR1 is SGHRS and CDR2 is YFSETQ. Trimming stripped 0 bases from V and 0 bases from J, with 13 bases between. Here the CDR3 reads CASSLEGSGASYEQYF. In DNA, the CDR3 is TGCGCCAGCAGCTTGGAGGGGTCTGGGGCCTCCTACGAGCAGTACTTC.

Many counts were recorded for this clonotype. Germline is not matched at one junction end, which may reflect a read error. CDR3 DNA: TGCGCCACCAGCCGGGAGGGGGGTACTATGAACACTGAAGCTTTCTTT. Amino acids: CATSREGGTMNTEAFF. This sequence joins TRBV5-1 and TRBJ1-1; weak D call: TRBD1 (6 bases). The CDR3 runs to 16 residues. Germline loops: CDR1 SGHRS, CDR2 YFSETQ.

This clonotype was picked up many times. Here the CDR3 reads CASSLELFTDTQYF. The DNA of the CDR3 is TGCGCCAGCAGCTTGGAACTTTTCACAGATACGCAGTATTTT. The chain employs TRBV5-1 and TRBJ2-3; D is undetermined. The CDR3 sequence is 14 residues long. The V gene lost 0 bases and the J gene lost 2 bases, with 7 bases spanning the gap. Germline V gene data show CDR1 as SGHRS and CDR2 as YFSETQ.

The CDR3 spells CASSSSRLEQYF. DNA of the CDR3: TGTGCCAGCAGCTCTTCCAGGCTCGAGCAGTACTTC. This rearrangement joins TRBV6-1 to TRBJ2-7; D not resolved. CDR3 size: 12 residues. Trimming left V 6 bases short and J 6 bases short, with 12 bases between. The germline CDR1 and CDR2 sequences are MNHNS and SASEGT.

This clonotype appeared many times. The V call is TRBV5-1, the J call TRBJ2-3; unclear D gene. The CDR3 totals 14 residues. V was trimmed by 0 bases and J by 2 bases, leaving 7 bases between them. Germline values: CDR1 SGHRS, CDR2 YFSETQ. CDR3 sequence: CASSLVGFTDTQYF. For the CDR3, the DNA is TGCGCCAGCAGCTTGGTGGGATTCACAGATACGCAGTATTTT.

This clonotype showed up many times. The chain is built from TRBV12-3 or TRBV12-4 and TRBJ2-2; D gene unclear. The CDR3 sequence is 13 residues long. V lost 5 bases and J 5 bases, leaving 9 bases between the germline ends. For the CDR3, the DNA is TGTGCCAGCAGTCCCGATTTGACCGGGGAGCTGTTTTTT. Protein product: CASSPDLTGELFF.

This clonotype was seen many times. V and J are TRBV7-3 and TRBJ2-2; 7 nucleotides agree with TRBD1. This CDR3 has 16 residues. Per the germline V gene, CDR1 is SGHTA and CDR2 is FQGTGA. Losses at the gene ends were 5 bases for V and 2 bases for J; bases not matched to a gene: 8. CDR3 DNA: TGTGCCAGCAGCCTACAGGGGAAGCCAAACACCGGGGAGCTGTTTTTT. As protein: CASSLQGKPNTGELFF.

This clonotype was picked up many times. The chain recombines TRBV15 with TRBJ1-5; TRBD1 aligns across 12 bases. Germline V gene sequence: CDR1 LNHNV, CDR2 YYDKDF (reference sequence). The CDR3 has 17 residues. J lost 6 bases, V lost 1 base, and 7 bases had no gene match. The CDR3 DNA reads TGTGCCACCAGCAGAGTCCGGGACAGGGGGCGCGTTCAGCCCCAGCATTTT. It is translated as CATSRVRDRGRVQPQHF. Full variable domain (outside the CDR3, taken from reference TRBV15 and TRBJ1-5): DAMVIQNPRYQVTQFGKPVTLSCSQTLNHNVMYWYQQKSSQAPKLLFHYYDKDFNNEADTPDNFQSRRPNTSFCFLDIRSPGLGDTAMYLCATSRVRDRGRVQPQHFGDGTRLSIL.

V is TRBV15 and J is TRBJ2-1; 8 positions match TRBD2. With V trimmed by 3 bases and J by 7 bases, 17 bases remained unmatched. The CDR3 is 18 amino acids. Germline V CDR1 and CDR2: LNHNV, YYDKDF (reference sequence). The CDR3 DNA is TGTGCCACCAGCAGCACGCTAGATTGGGGGACTAGAGGGAATGAGCAGTTCTTC. Translation gives CATSSTLDWGTRGNEQFF.

This clonotype was picked up many times. The chain links TRBV20-1 to TRBJ2-5; 8 nucleotides align to TRBD1. The CDR3 is 14 amino acids. V lost 2 bases and J lost 4; bases outside the gene matches: 6. Per the germline V gene, CDR1 is DFQATT and CDR2 is SNEGSKA (reference sequence). The CDR3 DNA follows: TGCAGTGCTAGACAGGGGGCGCCTAGAGAGACCCAGTACTTC. Amino acids: CSARQGAPRETQYF.

This clonotype was counted at least ten times. This rearrangement joins TRBV28 to TRBJ2-3, with 10 positions matching TRBD2. The CDR3 consists of 15 residues. Trimming at V came to 0 bases and at J to 5 bases, leaving 2 bases not matched to a gene. Germline CDR1 reads MDHEN; CDR2 reads SYDVKM. CDR3 sequence (DNA): TGTGCCAGCAGTTTATGGCTAGCGGGAGAAGATACGCAGTATTTT. Its protein is CASSLWLAGEDTQYF.